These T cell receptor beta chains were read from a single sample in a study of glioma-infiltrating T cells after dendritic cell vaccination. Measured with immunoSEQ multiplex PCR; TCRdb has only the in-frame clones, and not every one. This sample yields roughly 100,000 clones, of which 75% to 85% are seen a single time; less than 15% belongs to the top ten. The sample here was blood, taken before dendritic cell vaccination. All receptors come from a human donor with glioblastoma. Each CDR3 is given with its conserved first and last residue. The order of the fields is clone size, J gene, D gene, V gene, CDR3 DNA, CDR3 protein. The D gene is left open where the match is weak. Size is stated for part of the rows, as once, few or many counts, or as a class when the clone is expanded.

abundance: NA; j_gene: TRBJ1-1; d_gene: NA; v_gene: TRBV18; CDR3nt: TGTGCCAGCTCACCAGCGGGGGGAGGGAACACTGAAGCTTTCTTT; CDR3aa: CASSPAGGGNTEAFF
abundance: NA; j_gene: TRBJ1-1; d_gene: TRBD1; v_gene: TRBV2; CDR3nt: TGTGCCAGCAGGGGGACAGTGATGAACACTGAAGCTTTCTTT; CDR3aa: CASRGTVMNTEAFF
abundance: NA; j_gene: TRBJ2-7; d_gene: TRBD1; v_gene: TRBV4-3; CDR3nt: TGCGCCAGCAGCCAAGGTCGGACAGGGGCCTACGAGCAGTACTTC; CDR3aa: CASSQGRTGAYEQYF
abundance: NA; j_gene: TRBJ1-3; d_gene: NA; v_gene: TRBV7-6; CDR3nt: TGTGCCAGCAGCCACGCCCACTTGAGCCTCCCGGGAAACACCATATATTTT; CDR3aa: CASSHAHLSLPGNTIYF
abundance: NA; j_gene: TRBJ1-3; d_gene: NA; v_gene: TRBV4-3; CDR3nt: TGCGCCAGCAGCCAAGGGCCACAGGGTGGCTCTGGAAACACCATATATTTT; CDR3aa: CASSQGPQGGSGNTIYF
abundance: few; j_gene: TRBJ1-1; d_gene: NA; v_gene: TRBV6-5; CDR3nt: TGTGCCAGCAGCTACAGTCTAGGGGCTTATGAAGCTTTCTTT; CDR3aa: CASSYSLGAYEAFF
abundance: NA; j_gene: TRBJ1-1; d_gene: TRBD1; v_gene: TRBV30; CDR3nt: TGTGCCTGGAGTAGGATACAGGGGGACGGCACTGAAGCTTTCTTT; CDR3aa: CAWSRIQGDGTEAFF
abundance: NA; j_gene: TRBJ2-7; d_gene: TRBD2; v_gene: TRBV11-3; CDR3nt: TGTGCCAGCAGCTTCGGGGGGAACGAGCAGTACTTC; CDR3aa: CASSFGGNEQYF
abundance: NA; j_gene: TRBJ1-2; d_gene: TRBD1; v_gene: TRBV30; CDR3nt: TGTGCCTGGAGGGGTGCCGGGACAGGGGGTTTCTATGGCTACACCTTC; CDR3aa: CAWRGAGTGGFYGYTF
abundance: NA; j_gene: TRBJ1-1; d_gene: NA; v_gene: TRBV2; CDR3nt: TGTGCCAGCAGTGTTAGTTGGAACACTGAAGCTTTCTTT; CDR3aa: CASSVSWNTEAFF
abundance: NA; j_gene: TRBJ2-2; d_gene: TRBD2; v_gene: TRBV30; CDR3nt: TGTGCCTGGGAGCGGGGAAGCAATACCGGGGAGCTGTTTTTT; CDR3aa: CAWERGSNTGELFF
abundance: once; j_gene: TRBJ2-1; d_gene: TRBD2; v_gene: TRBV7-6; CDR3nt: TGTGCCAGCAGCTTAGAGTTCGGGGGGGCAGGGAATGAGCAGTTCTTC; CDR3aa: CASSLEFGGAGNEQFF
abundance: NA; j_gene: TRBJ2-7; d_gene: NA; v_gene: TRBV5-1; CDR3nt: TGCGCCAGCAGCCTCCAATGGGGAGCCACCCACGAGCAGTACTTC; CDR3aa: CASSLQWGATHEQYF
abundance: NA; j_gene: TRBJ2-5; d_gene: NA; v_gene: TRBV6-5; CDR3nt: TGTGCCAGCACTCCCCAATCCTCGGGCGGGGAGACCCAGTACTTC; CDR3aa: CASTPQSSGGETQYF
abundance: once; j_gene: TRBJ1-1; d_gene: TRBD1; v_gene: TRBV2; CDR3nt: TGTGCCAGCAACCTACAGGGGGGCCCATATGAAGCTTTCTTT; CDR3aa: CASNLQGGPYEAFF
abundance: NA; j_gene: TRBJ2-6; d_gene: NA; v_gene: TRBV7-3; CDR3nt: TGTGCCAGCAGCCCCGGACAATTCTCTGGGGCCAACGTCCTGACTTTC; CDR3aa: CASSPGQFSGANVLTF
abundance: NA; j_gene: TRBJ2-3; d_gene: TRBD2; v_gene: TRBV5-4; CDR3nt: TGTGCCAGCAGCTTGACTAGCGGGGCAAATACGCAGTATTTT; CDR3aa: CASSLTSGANTQYF
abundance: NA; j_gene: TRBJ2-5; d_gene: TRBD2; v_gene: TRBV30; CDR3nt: TGTGCCTGGGATAAGGGACTAGCGGGGGGATTGGAGACCCAGTACTTC; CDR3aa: CAWDKGLAGGLETQYF
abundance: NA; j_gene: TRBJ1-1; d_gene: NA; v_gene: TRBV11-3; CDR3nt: TGTGCCAGCAGCTTCCAGGGTAACACTGAAGCTTTCTTT; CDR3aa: CASSFQGNTEAFF
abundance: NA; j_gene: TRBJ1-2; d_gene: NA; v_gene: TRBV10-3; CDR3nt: TGTGCCATCGGCTACTATGGCTACACCTTC; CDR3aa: CAIGYYGYTF
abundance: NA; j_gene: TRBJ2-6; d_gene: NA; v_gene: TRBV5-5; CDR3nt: TGTGCCAGCAGCTTGGGACAGAGCTCTGGGGCCAACGTCCTGACTTTC; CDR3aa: CASSLGQSSGANVLTF
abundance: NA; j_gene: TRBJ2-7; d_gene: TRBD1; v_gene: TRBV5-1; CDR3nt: TGCGCCAGCAGCTCAAAGACCGGGACAGGGAGGTTGGAGCAGTACTTC; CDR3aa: CASSSKTGTGRLEQYF
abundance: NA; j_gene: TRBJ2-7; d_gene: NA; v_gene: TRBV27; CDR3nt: TGTGCCAGCAGTCCTAGTGACAGGCGCTACGAGCAGTACTTC; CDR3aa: CASSPSDRRYEQYF
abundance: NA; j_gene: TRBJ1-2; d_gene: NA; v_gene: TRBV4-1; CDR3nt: TGCGCCAGCAGCTTCTACATAGCGGGCAGGACAGAGGATGGCTACACCTTC; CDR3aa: CASSFYIAGRTEDGYTF
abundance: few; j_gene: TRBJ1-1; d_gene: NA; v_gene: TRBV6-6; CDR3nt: TGTGCCAGCAGTTACACGACAGGAACCCCCACTGAAGCTTTCTTT; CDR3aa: CASSYTTGTPTEAFF
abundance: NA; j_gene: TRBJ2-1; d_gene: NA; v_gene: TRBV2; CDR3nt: TGTGCCAGCAGCGGGACAATCAATGAGCAGTTCTTC; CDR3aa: CASSGTINEQFF
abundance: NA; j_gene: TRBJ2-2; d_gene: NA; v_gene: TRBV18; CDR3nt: TGTGCCAGCTCACCAGCCGGGACACGCAACACCGGGGAGCTGTTTTTT; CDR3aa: CASSPAGTRNTGELFF
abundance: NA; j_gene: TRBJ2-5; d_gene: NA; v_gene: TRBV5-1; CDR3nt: TGCGCCAGCAGCTTAGAACTAGCAGCCCAGTACTTC; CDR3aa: CASSLELAAQYF
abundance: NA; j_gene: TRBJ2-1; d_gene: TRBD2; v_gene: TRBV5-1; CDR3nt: TGCGCCAGCACCACTGATTCTAGCGGCTACAATGAGCAGTTCTTC; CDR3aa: CASTTDSSGYNEQFF
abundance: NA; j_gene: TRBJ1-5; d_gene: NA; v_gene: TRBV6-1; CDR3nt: TGTGCCAGCATCCGAAGTCGAGGACAGCCCCAGCATTTT; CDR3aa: CASIRSRGQPQHF
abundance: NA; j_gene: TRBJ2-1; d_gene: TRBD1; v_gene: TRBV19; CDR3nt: TGTGCCAGTAGTACAGACTCACAGGGGGACACCCCCAGCTCCTACAATGAGCAGTTCTTC; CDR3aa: CASSTDSQGDTPSSYNEQFF
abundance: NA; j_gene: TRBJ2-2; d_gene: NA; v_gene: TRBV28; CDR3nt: TGTGCCAGCAGATCCCTACAGAGCTTTAACACCGGGGAGCTGTTTTTT; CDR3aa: CASRSLQSFNTGELFF
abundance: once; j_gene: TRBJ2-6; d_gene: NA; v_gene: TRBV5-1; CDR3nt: TGCGCCAGCAGCTTGGCTAGCAGGGGCCCTGAGGCCAACGTCCTGACTTTC; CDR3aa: CASSLASRGPEANVLTF
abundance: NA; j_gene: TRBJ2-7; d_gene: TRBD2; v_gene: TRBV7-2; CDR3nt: TGTGCCAGCAGCTTAGCTAGCGGGGAGTACGAGCAGTACTTC; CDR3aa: CASSLASGEYEQYF
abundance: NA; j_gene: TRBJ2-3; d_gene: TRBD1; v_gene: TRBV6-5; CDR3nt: TGTGCCAGCAGTTACTCGGACGGCACAGGGGCGCAGTATTTT; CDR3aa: CASSYSDGTGAQYF
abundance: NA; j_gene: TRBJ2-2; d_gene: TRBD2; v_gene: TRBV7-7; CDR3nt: TGTGCTAGCAGCGCCAGACCGGGACTAGCGTCCGGGGAGCTGTTTTTT; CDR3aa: CASSARPGLASGELFF
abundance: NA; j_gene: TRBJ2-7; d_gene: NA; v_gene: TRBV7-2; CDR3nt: TGTGCCAGCAGCCCGTTTCACGAGCAGTACTTC; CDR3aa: CASSPFHEQYF
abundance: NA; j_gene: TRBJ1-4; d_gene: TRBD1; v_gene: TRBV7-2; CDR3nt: TGTGCCAGCCGCCTGGGACAGCTTGAAAAACTGTTTTTT; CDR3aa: CASRLGQLEKLFF
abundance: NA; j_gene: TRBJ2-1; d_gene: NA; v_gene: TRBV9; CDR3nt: TGTGCCACCCGTAGGGGGGGGGCTTCCTATTGGAGCTCCTACAATGAGCAGTTCTTC; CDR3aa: CATRRGGASYWSSYNEQFF
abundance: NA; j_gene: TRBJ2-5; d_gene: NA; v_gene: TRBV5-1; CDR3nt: TGCGCCAGCAGCTTGTGGGCCCTAAAAGAGACCCAGTACTTC; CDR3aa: CASSLWALKETQYF
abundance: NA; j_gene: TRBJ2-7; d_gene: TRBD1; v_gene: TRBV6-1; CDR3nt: TGTGCCAGCAGTTTTTCGGGACAGCCATACGAGCAGTACTTC; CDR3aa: CASSFSGQPYEQYF
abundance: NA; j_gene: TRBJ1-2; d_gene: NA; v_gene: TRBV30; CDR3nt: TGTGCCTGGAGTGCCCCTCCCTATGGCTACACCTTC; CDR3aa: CAWSAPPYGYTF
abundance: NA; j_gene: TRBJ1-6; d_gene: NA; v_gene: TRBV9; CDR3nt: TGTGCCAGCAGCCCTAGTGGAACCTATAATTCCCCCCTCCACTTT; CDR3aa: CASSPSGTYNSPLHF
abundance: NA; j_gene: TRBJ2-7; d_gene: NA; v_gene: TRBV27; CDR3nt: TGTGCCAGCAGTAAGACAGTCTACGAGCAGTACTTC; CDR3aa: CASSKTVYEQYF
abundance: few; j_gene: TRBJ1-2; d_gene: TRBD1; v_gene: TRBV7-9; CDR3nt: TGTGCCAGCAGCCCGGAGGACAGGGAGGGCTATGGCTACACCTTC; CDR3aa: CASSPEDREGYGYTF
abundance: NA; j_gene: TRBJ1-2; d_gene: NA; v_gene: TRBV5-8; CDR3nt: TGTGCCAGCAGCCTGGCCGGACTTCCCTTCTATGGCTACACCTTC; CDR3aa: CASSLAGLPFYGYTF
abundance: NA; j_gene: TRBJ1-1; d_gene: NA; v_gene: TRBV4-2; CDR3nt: TGTGCCAGCAGCCAAGAAATGGAGGGCACTGAAGCTTTCTTT; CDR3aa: CASSQEMEGTEAFF
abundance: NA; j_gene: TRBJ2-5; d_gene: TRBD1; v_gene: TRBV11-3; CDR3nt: TGTGCCAGCAGCCGGGACAGGGGGCTCTGGGAGACCCAGTACTTC; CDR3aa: CASSRDRGLWETQYF
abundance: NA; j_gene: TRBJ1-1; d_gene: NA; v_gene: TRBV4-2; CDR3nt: TGTGCCAGCAGCCAAGGCGGGGGTTCGAACACTGAAGCTTTCTTT; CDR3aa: CASSQGGGSNTEAFF
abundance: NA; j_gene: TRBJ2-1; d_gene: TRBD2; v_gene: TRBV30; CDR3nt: TGTGCCTGGAGTACGGGGGGGGCCTTTAATGAGCAGTTCTTC; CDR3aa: CAWSTGGAFNEQFF
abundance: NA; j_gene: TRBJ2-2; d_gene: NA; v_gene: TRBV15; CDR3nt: TGTGCCACCAGCAGAGTCGGGCTGGTAGGGGAACTGAACACCGGGGAGCTGTTTTTT; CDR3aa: CATSRVGLVGELNTGELFF
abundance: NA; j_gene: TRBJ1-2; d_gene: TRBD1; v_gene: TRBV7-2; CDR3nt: TGTGCCAGTGGACAGGGGGTTCTTAACTATGGCTACACCTTC; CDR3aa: CASGQGVLNYGYTF
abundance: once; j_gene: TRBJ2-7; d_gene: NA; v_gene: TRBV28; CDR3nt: TGTGCCAGCGACAGTGGCACCTACGAGCAGTACTTC; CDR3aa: CASDSGTYEQYF
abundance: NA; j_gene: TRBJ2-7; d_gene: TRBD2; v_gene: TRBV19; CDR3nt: TGTGCCAGTACCCTTGGGACTAGCGGGGCCCCCTCCGAACAGTACTTC; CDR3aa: CASTLGTSGAPSEQYF
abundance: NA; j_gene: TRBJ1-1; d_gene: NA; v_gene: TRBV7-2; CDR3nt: TGTGCCAGCAGCTTAGATGCAGGGCGTACTGAAGCTTTCTTT; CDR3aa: CASSLDAGRTEAFF
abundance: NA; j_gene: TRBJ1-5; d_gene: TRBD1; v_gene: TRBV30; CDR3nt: TGTGCCTGGAAACAGGGGAGCAATCAGCCCCAGCATTTT; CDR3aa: CAWKQGSNQPQHF
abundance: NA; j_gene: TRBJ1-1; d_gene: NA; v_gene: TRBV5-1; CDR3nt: TGCGCCAGCAGCTTGGGACACATGAACACTGAAGCTTTCTTT; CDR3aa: CASSLGHMNTEAFF
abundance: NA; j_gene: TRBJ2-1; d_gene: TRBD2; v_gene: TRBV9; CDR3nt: TGTGCCAGCAGCTGGCGGGGGTCCTCGCGGGATGAGCAGTTCTTC; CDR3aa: CASSWRGSSRDEQFF
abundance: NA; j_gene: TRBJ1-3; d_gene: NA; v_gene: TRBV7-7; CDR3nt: TGTGCTAGCAGCTTAGCGGAGTTTGGAATTACTGGAAACACCATATATTTT; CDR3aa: CASSLAEFGITGNTIYF
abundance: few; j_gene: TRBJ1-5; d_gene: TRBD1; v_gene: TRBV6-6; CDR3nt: TGTGCCAGCAGTTCGGACAGGGGGTGGCAGCCCCAGCATTTT; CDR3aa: CASSSDRGWQPQHF